The present TCR beta chain was sequenced within a study of cytomegalovirus exposure and HLA in healthy donors. Regarding the study as a whole: In a later analysis, a missense DCLRE1C variant was linked to TCR beta V- and J-gene trimming. Rare sequences made up most TCRs, while some public TCRs were found in many donors.

CDR3 length: 13 amino acids. With 60 Vbeta and 13 Jbeta primers, the PCR was carried out. Clones were sequenced by immunoSEQ multiplex PCR, and TCRdb holds only the in-frame ones, with some missing. The sample yields 150,000 to 200,000 clones, 84% seen once. This clone has just one count. Its matching antigen is unknown. This chain uses TRBV21-1 with TRBJ1-2. TRBV21-1 corresponds to a pseudogene. The clonotype originates from a man younger than 35 in good health and CMV-seronegative. Sequenced input: PBMCs. CDR3 coding DNA: TGTGCCAGCAACCCAACTGTGAGCTATGGCTACACCTTC. Translated, it gives CASNPTVSYGYTF.